Listed below are T cell receptor beta chains from one sample, sequenced in a study of blood T cell repertoires in COVID-19. Assay: immunoSEQ multiplex PCR; the TCRdb copy retains only in-frame clones and omits some. This table has more than 200,000 clones, 85% to 90% appearing once. What was sequenced was PBMCs or T cells enriched from blood (not recorded which). The receptors come from a man aged 35 to 55 who had recovered from COVID-19. Each CDR3 is given with its conserved first and last residue. Each record gives: D gene, J gene, V gene, CDR3 DNA, CDR3 protein. D genes are given only for firm matches.

>TRBD1|TRBJ1-4|TRBV28
TGTGCCAGCAGTTCGCCTCGGACAGGGGGCTCGGTGGAAAAACTGTTTTTT
CASSSPRTGGSVEKLFF
>TRBD1|TRBJ1-2|TRBV5-1
TGCGCCAGCAGCTTGTGGGGACAGGGGACCTATGGCTACACCTTC
CASSLWGQGTYGYTF
>-|TRBJ1-1|TRBV7-8
TGTGCCAGCAGCTTAGGCGGACAAAGCCCTGAAGCTTTCTTT
CASSLGGQSPEAFF
>-|TRBJ2-1|TRBV7-9
TGTGCCAGCAGCTTAGCAGGGGGAGTAAACAATGAGCAGTTCTTC
CASSLAGGVNNEQFF
>-|TRBJ2-7|TRBV30
TGTGCCTGGAGTGTACCCCCACAGAGCTACGAGCAGTACTTC
CAWSVPPQSYEQYF
>-|TRBJ1-1|TRBV12-3/TRBV12-4
TGTGCCAGCAGTAGGGAGCCGAACACTGAAGCTTTCTTT
CASSREPNTEAFF
>TRBD1|TRBJ1-2|TRBV19
TGTGCCAGTAGTACCACAGGGGTGGAAGGCTACACCTTC
CASSTTGVEGYTF
>TRBD1|TRBJ2-3|TRBV18
TGTGCCAGCTCACTTGGGACAGGGGGCACAGATACGCAGTATTTT
CASSLGTGGTDTQYF
>-|TRBJ2-1|TRBV18
TGTGCCAGCTCACCCCGTGAGATAACAGGTGAGCAGTTCTTC
CASSPREITGEQFF
>-|TRBJ2-7|TRBV4-1
TGCGCCAGCAGCCAAGCGGGGTTTCCCTACGAGCAGTACTTC
CASSQAGFPYEQYF
>-|TRBJ1-1|TRBV7-9
TGTGCCAGCAGCTTAAGTAGGACAGTTGAAGCTTTCTTT
CASSLSRTVEAFF
>TRBD1|TRBJ1-1|TRBV30
TGTGCCTGCACCTTTACTGGACAGGACCTTGAAGCTTTCTTT
CACTFTGQDLEAFF